The clone carrying this T cell receptor beta chain was detected ten times or more. What it binds is not known. TCRdb independently ran MiXCR on the reads; one entry per CDR3 protein. The sample records 110,000 or so distinct CDR3 sequences, about 33% being singletons. The sample belongs to a study of T cell repertoires in cytomegalovirus infection. This CDR3 is built from 13 residues. Germline V gives CDR1 DFQATT, CDR2 SNEGSKA (reference sequence). V dropped 7 bases and J dropped 4 bases, with 17 bases sitting between them. This specimen was CD8+ T cells from cultured PBMCs, taken from culture after CMV antigen stimulation. This TCR derives from a human donor in good health (CMV status not recorded). Some clones in this sample may be carry-over from other donors' samples. The genes are TRBV20-1 and TRBJ2-7; D call uncertain. For the CDR3, the DNA is TGCAGTGGCCTTGTGTCTACGGGTTACGAGCAGTACTTC. Translated: CSGLVSTGYEQYF.